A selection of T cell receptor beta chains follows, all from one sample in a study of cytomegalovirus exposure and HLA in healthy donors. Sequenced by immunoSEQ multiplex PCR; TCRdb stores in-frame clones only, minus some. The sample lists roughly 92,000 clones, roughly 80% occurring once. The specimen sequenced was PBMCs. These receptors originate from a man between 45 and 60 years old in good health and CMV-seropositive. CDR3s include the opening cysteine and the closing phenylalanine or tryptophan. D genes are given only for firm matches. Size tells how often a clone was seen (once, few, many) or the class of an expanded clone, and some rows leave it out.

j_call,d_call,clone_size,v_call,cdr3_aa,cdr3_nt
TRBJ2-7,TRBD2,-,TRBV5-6,CASSYRTSGRHEQYF,TGTGCCAGCAGCTATAGGACTAGCGGGAGGCACGAGCAGTACTTC
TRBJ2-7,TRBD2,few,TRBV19,CASRAGAENEQYF,TGTGCCAGTAGGGCGGGAGCGGAAAACGAGCAGTACTTC
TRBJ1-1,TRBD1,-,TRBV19,CATSRMPGQVNTEAFF,TGTGCCACTTCAAGAATGCCGGGACAGGTGAACACTGAAGCTTTCTTT
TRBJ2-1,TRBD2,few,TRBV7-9,CASSLGTSDYNEQFF,TGTGCCAGCAGCTTAGGGACTAGCGACTACAATGAGCAGTTCTTC
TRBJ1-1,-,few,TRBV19,CASSIGAGAPEAFF,TGTGCCAGTAGTATAGGAGCGGGGGCCCCTGAAGCTTTCTTT
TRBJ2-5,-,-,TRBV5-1,CASSLEQANRLLETQYF,TGCGCCAGCAGCTTGGAACAGGCTAACCGGCTACTGGAGACCCAGTACTTC
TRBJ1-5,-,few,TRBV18,CASSPGPPRGSNQPQHF,TGTGCCAGCTCACCCGGACCGCCCCGAGGGAGCAATCAGCCCCAGCATTTT
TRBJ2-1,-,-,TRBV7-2,CASSPRGDSYNEQFF,TGTGCCAGCAGCCCCAGGGGGGACTCCTACAATGAGCAGTTCTTC
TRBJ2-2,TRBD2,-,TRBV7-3,CASSEYPGLAVDTGELFF,TGTGCCAGCAGCGAGTATCCGGGACTAGCGGTAGACACCGGGGAGCTGTTTTTT
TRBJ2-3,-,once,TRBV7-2,CASSPNTDTQYF,TGTGCCAGCAGCCCCAACACAGATACGCAGTATTTT
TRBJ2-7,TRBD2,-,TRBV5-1,CASSLAVSSGSYEQYF,TGCGCCAGCAGCTTGGCGGTGTCTAGCGGGAGCTACGAGCAGTACTTC
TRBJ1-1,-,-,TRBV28,CASSPNGGRNTEAFF,TGTGCCAGCAGTCCGAACGGGGGGCGGAACACTGAAGCTTTCTTT
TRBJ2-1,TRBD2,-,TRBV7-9,CASSFRSGRNVYNEQFF,TGTGCCAGCAGCTTCCGAAGCGGGAGGAACGTGTACAATGAGCAGTTCTTC
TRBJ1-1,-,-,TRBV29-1,CSDRETEAFF,TGCAGCGACAGGGAAACTGAAGCTTTCTTT
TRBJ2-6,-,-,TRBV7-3,CASSVPELQGTGANVLTF,TGTGCCAGCAGCGTACCAGAACTACAGGGCACTGGGGCCAACGTCCTGACTTTC
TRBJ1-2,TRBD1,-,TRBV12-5,CASGKGQGNNYGYTF,TGTGCTAGTGGGAAAGGACAGGGCAATAACTATGGCTACACCTTC
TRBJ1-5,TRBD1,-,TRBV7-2,CASTGGSQPQHF,TGTGCCAGTACAGGGGGCAGTCAGCCCCAGCATTTT
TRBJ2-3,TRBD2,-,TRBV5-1,CASSLFSSGASTDTQYF,TGCGCCAGCAGCTTGTTTTCTAGCGGAGCTAGCACAGATACGCAGTATTTT
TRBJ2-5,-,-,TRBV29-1,CSVAMSTDQETQYF,TGCAGCGTTGCAATGTCGACAGACCAAGAGACCCAGTACTTC
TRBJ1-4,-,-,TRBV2,CASSETGPTNEKLFF,TGTGCCAGCAGTGAAACAGGGCCAACTAATGAAAAACTGTTTTTT
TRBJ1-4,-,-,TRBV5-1,CASSLGRGDGEKLFF,TGCGCCAGCAGCTTAGGGAGGGGAGACGGTGAAAAACTGTTTTTT
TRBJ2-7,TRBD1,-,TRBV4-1,CASSQLPGGDYEQYF,TGCGCCAGCAGCCAGTTACCAGGGGGTGACTACGAGCAGTACTTC
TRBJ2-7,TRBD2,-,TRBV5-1,CASSFSGGSSYEQYF,TGCGCCAGCAGCTTCAGCGGGGGGAGCTCCTACGAGCAGTACTTC
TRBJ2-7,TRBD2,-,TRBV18,CASSTTSGYYEQYF,TGTGCCAGCTCAACCACTAGCGGTTACTACGAGCAGTACTTC
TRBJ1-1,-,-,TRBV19,CASSPSIGGTEAFF,TGTGCCAGTAGTCCGAGTATCGGGGGCACTGAAGCTTTCTTT
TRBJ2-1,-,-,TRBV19,CASSIGPRRSEQFF,TGTGCCAGTAGTATAGGACCGCGGAGGAGTGAGCAGTTCTTC
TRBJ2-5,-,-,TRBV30,CAWSWGEETQYF,TGTGCCTGGTCATGGGGAGAAGAGACCCAGTACTTC
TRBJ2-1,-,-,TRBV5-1,CASSLTLGGIGGEQFF,TGCGCCAGCAGTCTCACCCTGGGCGGGATAGGAGGTGAGCAGTTCTTC
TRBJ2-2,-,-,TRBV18,CASSPARLGELFF,TGTGCCAGCTCACCCGCGCGCCTCGGGGAGCTGTTTTTT
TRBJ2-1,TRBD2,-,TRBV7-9,CASSLVPGLAYNEQFF,TGTGCCAGCAGCTTAGTCCCGGGACTAGCCTACAATGAGCAGTTCTTC
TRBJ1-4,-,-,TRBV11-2,CASSSLAGIQLFF,TGTGCCAGCAGCTCCCTAGCAGGAATACAACTGTTTTTT
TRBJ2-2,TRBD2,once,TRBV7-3,CASSATGGLPLTGELFF,TGTGCCAGCAGCGCAACGGGGGGACTCCCTTTAACCGGGGAGCTGTTTTTT
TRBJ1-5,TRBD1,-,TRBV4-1,CASSQEFWTGVIYSNQPQHF,TGCGCCAGCAGCCAAGAATTCTGGACAGGGGTCATCTATAGCAATCAGCCCCAGCATTTT
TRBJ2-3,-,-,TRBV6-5,CASSYIPGRGTDTQYF,TGTGCCAGCAGTTACATCCCGGGCAGGGGTACAGATACGCAGTATTTT
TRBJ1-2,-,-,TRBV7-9,CASSNQGFGYTF,TGTGCCAGCAGCAATCAGGGTTTCGGCTACACCTTC
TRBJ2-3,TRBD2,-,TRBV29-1,CSVDMGLAGAADTQYF,TGCAGCGTTGACATGGGACTAGCGGGAGCGGCAGATACGCAGTATTTT
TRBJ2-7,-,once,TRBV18,CASSTGLEDEQYF,TGTGCCAGCTCGACAGGACTAGAGGATGAGCAGTACTTC
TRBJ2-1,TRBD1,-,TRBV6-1,CASRTGDNEQFF,TGTGCCAGCAGGACAGGGGACAATGAGCAGTTCTTC
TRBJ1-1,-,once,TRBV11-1,CASSLDQVGNTEAFF,TGTGCCAGCAGCTTAGACCAGGTCGGGAACACTGAAGCTTTCTTT
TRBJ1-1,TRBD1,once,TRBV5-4,CASSFGTGGYTEAFF,TGTGCCAGCAGCTTTGGGACAGGGGGCTACACTGAAGCTTTCTTT
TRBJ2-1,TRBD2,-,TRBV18,CASSPLAGTNEQFF,TGTGCCAGCTCACCGTTAGCGGGCACGAATGAGCAGTTCTTC
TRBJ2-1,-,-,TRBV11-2,CASTFTTGGYNEQFF,TGTGCCAGCACCTTCACGACGGGCGGGTACAATGAGCAGTTCTTC
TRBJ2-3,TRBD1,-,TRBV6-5,CASSFTGAKDTQYF,TGTGCCAGCAGCTTTACAGGGGCGAAAGATACGCAGTATTTT
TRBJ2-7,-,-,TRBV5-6,CASSLSGHLEQYF,TGTGCCAGCAGCCTGAGCGGTCATCTCGAGCAGTACTTC
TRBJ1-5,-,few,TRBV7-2,CASSFSGGLSQPQHF,TGTGCCAGCAGCTTCTCGGGGGGGTTGAGTCAGCCCCAGCATTTT
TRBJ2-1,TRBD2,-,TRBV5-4,CASSATGGNEQFF,TGTGCCAGCAGCGCGACGGGGGGGAATGAGCAGTTCTTC
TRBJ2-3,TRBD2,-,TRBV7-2,CASSPSGARPDTQYF,TGTGCCAGCAGCCCAAGCGGGGCCCGCCCAGATACGCAGTATTTT
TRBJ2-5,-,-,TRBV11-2,CASSFRGETQYF,TGTGCCAGCAGCTTCCGCGGGGAGACCCAGTACTTC
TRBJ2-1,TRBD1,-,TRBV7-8,CASSLGLLRPRGNEQFF,TGTGCCAGCAGCTTAGGGCTTTTAAGGCCCAGGGGGAATGAGCAGTTCTTC
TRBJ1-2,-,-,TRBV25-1,CASQGGVYGYTF,TGTGCCAGCCAGGGAGGGGTCTATGGCTACACCTTC
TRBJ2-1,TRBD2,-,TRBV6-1,CASSRLAGGVEQFF,TGTGCCAGCAGTAGACTAGCGGGAGGGGTCGAGCAGTTCTTC
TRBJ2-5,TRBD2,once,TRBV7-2,CASSSPPGLAGGIGETQYF,TGTGCCAGCAGCTCTCCCCCCGGACTAGCGGGAGGAATTGGGGAGACCCAGTACTTC
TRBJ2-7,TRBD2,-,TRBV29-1,CSVASGTYEQYF,TGCAGCGTTGCTAGCGGAACCTACGAGCAGTACTTC
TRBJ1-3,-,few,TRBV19,CASSKGLSGNTIYF,TGTGCCAGTAGTAAGGGGCTATCTGGAAACACCATATATTTT
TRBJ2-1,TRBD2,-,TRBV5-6,CASSLGLAGINNEQFF,TGTGCCAGCAGCTTAGGCCTAGCGGGTATAAACAATGAGCAGTTCTTC
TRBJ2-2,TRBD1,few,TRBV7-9,CASSSGTANTGELFF,TGTGCCAGCAGCTCCGGGACAGCCAACACCGGGGAGCTGTTTTTT
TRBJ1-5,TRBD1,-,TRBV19,CASSPRGGGSNQPQHF,TGTGCCAGTAGTCCGCGTGGAGGGGGCAGCAATCAGCCCCAGCATTTT